The next 31 T cell receptor beta chains were all read from a single sample in a study of T cell responses to AZD1222 COVID-19 vaccine. Here immunoSEQ multiplex PCR was the method, and the copy in TCRdb shows in-frame clones only, minus some. The data show 100,000 or so clones, with about 90% seen just once and approximately 1.7% held by the top ten. Source: peripheral blood, taken on day 0 of AZD1222 vaccination. The receptors were sampled from an adult in good health.

The V and J genes are TRBV30 and TRBJ2-2; no definite D call. The V gene lost 0 bases and the J gene lost 4 bases, with 9 bases spanning the gap. This CDR3 contains 14 residues. Germline V gene lookup returns CDR1 GTSNPN and CDR2 SVGIG (reference sequence). Here the CDR3 DNA reads TGTGCCTGGAGTGTTTGGGGATTCACCGGGGAGCTGTTTTTT. Protein: CAWSVWGFTGELFF.

This rearrangement joins TRBV7-9 to TRBJ2-2; 11 positions match TRBD2. Germline CDR1 reads SEHNR; CDR2 reads FQNEAQ (reference sequence). Trimming at V came to 6 bases and at J to 4 bases, leaving 4 bases not matched to a gene. This CDR3 comprises 15 residues. CDR3 protein: CASRPGTSGTGELFF. DNA for the CDR3: TGTGCCAGCAGACCCGGGACTAGCGGCACCGGGGAGCTGTTTTTT. Full variable domain (missing parts from reference TRBV7-9 and TRBJ2-2): DTGVSQNPRHKITKRGQNVTFRCDPISEHNRLYWYRQTLGQGPEFLTYFQNEAQLEKSRLLSDRFSAERPKGSFSTLEIQRTEQGDSAMYLCASRPGTSGTGELFFGEGSRLTVL.

V gene TRBV9 combines with J gene TRBJ2-3; D is unclear. Germline V gene data show CDR1 as SGDLS and CDR2 as YYNGEE. This CDR3 spans 15 amino acids. V was trimmed by 0 bases and J by 0 bases, leaving 8 bases between them. Here the CDR3 reads CASSVAAKSTDTQYF. In DNA form, the CDR3 reads TGTGCCAGCAGCGTAGCAGCTAAGAGCACAGATACGCAGTATTTT. The variable domain in full, with the rest retrieved from reference TRBV9 and TRBJ2-3, is DSGVTQTPKHLITATGQRVTLRCSPRSGDLSVYWYQQSLDQGLQFLIQYYNGEERAKGNILERFSAQQFPDLHSELNLSSLELGDSALYFCASSVAAKSTDTQYFGPGTRLTVL.

The genes are TRBV6-5 and TRBJ2-7; a possible D gene is TRBD1 (6 bases). The V and J ends lost 4 bases and 1 base respectively, with 17 bases between them. Germline V CDR1 and CDR2: MNHEY, SVGAGI. The CDR3 loop spans 16 amino acids. CDR3 bases: TGTGCCAGCAGTTTAAGGGGGACGCCGTTTTCCTACGAGCAGTACTTC. It encodes CASSLRGTPFSYEQYF.

This chain joins TRBV28 and TRBJ2-1; 11 nucleotides line up with TRBD2. The V segment lost 8 bases and the J segment 16 bases; nucleotides outside the gene matches: 10. This CDR3 contains 12 residues. Per the germline V gene, CDR1 is MDHEN and CDR2 is SYDVKM. The CDR3 loop reads CASGVGLAGGFF. For the CDR3, the DNA is TGTGCCAGCGGCGTCGGGCTAGCGGGAGGATTCTTC.

The V gene is TRBV4-1, the J gene TRBJ2-3; TRBD2 aligns across 10 bases. The germline V gene encodes CDR1 MGHRA and CDR2 YSYEKL. V lost 1 base to trimming and J lost 4 bases; unmatched junction nucleotides: 11. The CDR3 totals 18 residues. The CDR3, as DNA: TGCGCCAGCAGCCAAGCCATCGTCCTAGCGGGAGAATCAGATACGCAGTATTTT. It is translated as CASSQAIVLAGESDTQYF.

The rearrangement joins TRBV3-1 (or the pseudogene TRBV3-2) to TRBJ1-1, with unresolved D. The CDR3 covers 12 residues. Per germline, CDR1 LGHDT and CDR2 YNNKEL (reference sequence). Trimming took 4 bases from V and 1 from J, leaving 4 bases between them. CDR3 sequence: CASSLRNTEAFF. The CDR3 DNA reads as TGTGCCAGCAGCCTCAGGAACACTGAAGCTTTCTTT.

The genes are TRBV27 and TRBJ2-7, with TRBD2 matching over 9 bases. CDR1 and CDR2 (germline): MNHEY, SMNVEV (reference sequence). The CDR3 totals 15 residues. Trimming removed 3 bases from V and 2 bases from J; junction bases left unmatched: 5. CDR3 loop: CASSLTSGTTYEQYF. In DNA, the CDR3 is TGTGCCAGCAGTTTGACTAGCGGAACTACCTACGAGCAGTACTTC.

This chain connects TRBV2 to TRBJ1-2, with 10 positions matching TRBD1. V was pared by 5 bases and J by 4 bases, with 7 bases of the junction left unmatched. Germline-derived CDR1 and CDR2 are SNHLY and FYNNEI. The CDR3 runs 15 residues. In nucleotides, the CDR3 is TGTGCCAGCAGTCGCCGGGACAGGGGACTCTATGGCTACACCTTC. It yields the protein CASSRRDRGLYGYTF.

The chain links TRBV5-5 to TRBJ1-5, with D tentatively TRBD1 (6 bases). Trimming took 3 bases from V and 4 from J, leaving 17 bases between them. This CDR3 spans 16 amino acids. The germline CDR1 and CDR2 sequences are SGHKS and YYEKEE (reference sequence). Here the CDR3 DNA reads TGTGCCAGCAGCTCCATAGGGGGGCCTTCGAATCAGCCCCAGCATTTT. Amino acids: CASSSIGGPSNQPQHF.

The genes are TRBV15 and TRBJ1-5; D is perhaps TRBD1 (5 bases). There are 14 residues in the CDR3. Germline-derived CDR1 and CDR2 are LNHNV and YYDKDF (reference sequence). The V end was cut by 1 base, the J end by 3 bases, with 7 bases between. The chain's CDR3 is CATSRGTFNQPQHF. The CDR3 DNA is TGTGCCACCAGCAGAGGGACATTCAATCAGCCCCAGCATTTT.

This chain connects TRBV18 to TRBJ2-5, with TRBD2 as a possible D gene (6 bases). The germline V and J ends were trimmed by 2 bases and 2 bases, with 18 bases remaining between them. The germline V gene has CDR1 KGHSH and CDR2 LQKENI. The CDR3 runs to 17 residues. The CDR3 loop reads CASSPARDSLPQETQYF. CDR3 bases: TGTGCCAGCTCACCAGCGCGGGATTCCCTACCTCAAGAGACCCAGTACTTC.

This chain uses TRBV19 with TRBJ2-1, with TRBD2 matching 10 bases. The CDR3 totals 14 residues. Germline assignment: CDR1 LNHDA and CDR2 SQIVND (reference sequence). Trimming at V came to 5 bases and at J to 7 bases, leaving 5 bases not matched to a gene. CDR3 loop: CASSLGTSENEQFF. In DNA, the CDR3 is TGTGCCAGTAGTTTAGGGACTAGCGAAAATGAGCAGTTCTTC.

This CDR3 reads CASSLMDRDGGYGYTF. The CDR3 nucleotides are TGTGCCAGTAGTTTAATGGACCGCGATGGAGGCTATGGCTACACCTTC. V gene TRBV19 combines with J gene TRBJ1-2, with D unresolved. Germline CDR1 LNHDA, CDR2 SQIVND (reference sequence). The CDR3 consists of 16 residues. V lost 5 bases and J 4 bases, leaving 20 bases between the germline ends.

The chain uses TRBV6-6 and TRBJ1-5; D is uncertain. Trimming took off 2 bases at V and 4 bases at J, with 9 bases between the two ends. CDR1 and CDR2 (germline): MNHNY, SVGAGI (reference sequence). The CDR3 length is 14 residues. In DNA form, the CDR3 reads TGTGCCAGCAGTTACGGTCAGGATAATCAGCCCCAGCATTTT. Its protein is CASSYGQDNQPQHF.

This sequence joins TRBV30 and TRBJ2-3; 16 nucleotides agree with TRBD2. Trimming cost V 5 bases and J 3 bases; bases outside gene matches: 8. The CDR3 loop spans 17 amino acids. Germline V gives CDR1 GTSNPN, CDR2 SVGIG (reference sequence). The CDR3 DNA reads TGTGCCTGGGGGGGGACTAGCGGGAGGGCCGCAACAGATACGCAGTATTTT. Its translation is CAWGGTSGRAATDTQYF.

In its sample, this clone was seen once. The rearrangement links TRBV14 to TRBJ2-7; the D is unclear. This CDR3 spans 14 amino acids. CDR1 is SGHDN and CDR2 is FVKESK in the germline V gene. Trimming pared 4 bases from V and 3 bases from J, leaving 13 bases between. In nucleotides, the CDR3 is TGTGCCAGCAGCCCTAGACAAGGGAACTACGAGCAGTACTTC. Its protein product is CASSPRQGNYEQYF.

This chain uses TRBV19 with TRBJ1-1; a weak D match, TRBD1 (5 bases). There are 14 residues in the CDR3. Trimming left V 3 bases short and J 4 bases short, with 12 bases between. The germline V gene encodes CDR1 LNHDA and CDR2 SQIVND (reference sequence). DNA for the CDR3: TGTGCCAGTAGTATTTCGGGGGAAGGCACTGAAGCTTTCTTT. The encoded protein is CASSISGEGTEAFF.

The chain links TRBV10-1 to TRBJ2-1; a weak D match, TRBD1 (5 bases). The CDR3 loop spans 15 amino acids. Per the germline V gene, CDR1 is WNHNN and CDR2 is SYGVQD (reference sequence). V lost 5 bases and J lost 2, with 13 bases in between. The CDR3 loop is CASSKGLGPYNEQFF. DNA of the CDR3: TGCGCCAGCAGTAAGGGGTTAGGCCCCTACAATGAGCAGTTCTTC.

CDR3: CASSPTSGGPSTDTQYF. DNA for the CDR3: TGTGCCAGCTCACCAACTAGCGGGGGCCCTAGCACAGATACGCAGTATTTT. The V and J genes are TRBV18 and TRBJ2-3, with TRBD2 identical over 11 bases. The V and J ends lost 2 bases and 0 bases, in that order; junction bases with no gene match: 4. The CDR3 has 17 residues. Germline assignment: CDR1 KGHSH and CDR2 LQKENI.

This clone occurred once. This chain connects TRBV19 to TRBJ2-5; D gene ambiguous. Germline CDR1 reads LNHDA; CDR2 reads SQIVND (reference sequence). The ends were cut back, 2 bases at V and 5 bases at J, with 9 bases in the middle. The CDR3 covers 13 residues. CDR3 protein: CASSIPNWETQYF. The CDR3, as DNA: TGTGCCAGTAGTATACCCAATTGGGAGACCCAGTACTTC.

The count of this clone is one. The chain uses TRBV5-4 and TRBJ2-1, with D maybe TRBD1 (6 bases). Trimming removed 1 base at V and 4 bases at J, with 15 bases between. CDR1 is SGHNT and CDR2 is YYREEE in the germline V gene (reference sequence). The CDR3 contains 16 residues. DNA for the CDR3: TGTGCCAGCAGCTTGTCAGGGGACGGCGTTTACAATGAGCAGTTCTTC. Its protein is CASSLSGDGVYNEQFF. The variable domain in full, with the rest retrieved from reference TRBV5-4 and TRBJ2-1, is ETGVTQSPTHLIKTRGQQVTLRCSSQSGHNTVSWYQQALGQGPQFIFQYYREEENGRGNFPPRFSGLQFPNYSSELNVNALELDDSALYLCASSLSGDGVYNEQFFGPGTRLTVL.

CDR3 bases: TGTGCCAGCAGCGGTACAGGGAGGGCTAGCACAGATACGCAGTATTTT. Its protein is CASSGTGRASTDTQYF. The genes are TRBV9 and TRBJ2-3, with a possible D match to TRBD2 (7 bases). CDR3 size: 16 residues. The germline CDR1 and CDR2 sequences are SGDLS and YYNGEE. Between the trimmed V and J ends, which lost 3 bases and 0 bases, there was a span of 14 bases.

The rearrangement uses TRBV28 and TRBJ1-1; D ambiguous. With 3 bases removed from V and 10 bases from J, the gap between germline ends came to 15 bases. CDR3 length: 13 amino acids. Germline assignment: CDR1 MDHEN and CDR2 SYDVKM. The CDR3 region has the DNA TGTGCCAGCAGTTTTGAGGATTTCAGTGGAGCTTTCTTT. Translating it yields CASSFEDFSGAFF. The full variable domain, rest sourced from reference TRBV28 and TRBJ1-1, is DVKVTQSSRYLVKRTGEKVFLECVQDMDHENMFWYRQDPGLGLRLIYFSYDVKMKEKGDIPEGYSVSREKKERFSLILESASTNQTSMYLCASSFEDFSGAFFGQGTRLTVV.

V and J are TRBV6-5 and TRBJ2-1, with unresolved D. The CDR3 covers 10 residues. The V gene's germline CDR1 is MNHEY and CDR2 SVGAGI. V gave up 10 bases and J gave up 6 bases, with 7 bases separating them. This chain's CDR3 is CATGINEQFF. In DNA, the CDR3 is TGTGCCACCGGAATCAATGAGCAGTTCTTC.

The chain employs TRBV7-7 and TRBJ2-1; 11 bases agree with TRBD2. Germline assignment: CDR1 SSHAT and CDR2 FNYEAQ (reference sequence). Losses at the gene ends were 5 bases for V and 0 bases for J; bases not matched to a gene: 12. This CDR3 has 19 amino acids. The CDR3 loop reads CASSLPGLAERSSYNEQFF. The CDR3 bases are TGTGCCAGCAGCCTCCCGGGACTAGCGGAGAGGAGCTCCTACAATGAGCAGTTCTTC. Full variable domain (rest looked up from reference TRBV7-7 and TRBJ2-1): GAGVSQSPRYKVTKRGQDVTLRCDPISSHATLYWYQQALGQGPEFLTYFNYEAQPDKSGLPSDRFSAERPEGSISTLTIQRTEQRDSAMYRCASSLPGLAERSSYNEQFFGPGTRLTVL.

The chain employs TRBV6-1 and TRBJ1-1; D is ambiguous. The CDR3 spans 14 residues. V was clipped by 3 bases and J by 0 bases, with 8 bases between them. Germline assignment: CDR1 MNHNS and CDR2 SASEGT. The CDR3 sequence: CASSEWRMNTEAFF. The CDR3 DNA reads TGTGCCAGCAGTGAGTGGCGGATGAACACTGAAGCTTTCTTT.

V usage is TRBV14 and J usage is TRBJ1-6, with D possibly being TRBD1 (6 bases). This CDR3 has 12 amino acids. Germline V CDR1 and CDR2: SGHDN, FVKESK. V lost 6 bases, J lost 17 bases, and 17 bases lay in between. The CDR3 here is CASRGLGQTFHF. The CDR3 DNA sequence: TGTGCCAGCAGGGGTCTCGGACAGACGTTCCACTTT.

The rearrangement joins TRBV9 to TRBJ1-3; D gene uncertain. The CDR3 runs 16 residues. The germline V and J ends were trimmed by 0 bases and 0 bases, with 10 bases remaining between them. CDR1 and CDR2 from the germline V gene are SGDLS and YYNGEE. As DNA, the CDR3 is TGTGCCAGCAGCGTAGAGGATTTCGACTCTGGAAACACCATATATTTT. Translating gives CASSVEDFDSGNTIYF.

The chain joins TRBV10-2 to TRBJ1-4; the D is unclear. The CDR3 is 13 residues long. Trimming cost V 10 bases and J 8 bases, with 17 bases left between them. Germline V lookup: CDR1 WSHSY, CDR2 SAAADI. CDR3 coding DNA: TGCGCCACCAATCGGGAGGTGGGCGAAAAACTGTTTTTT. Amino acid sequence: CATNREVGEKLFF.

V gene TRBV6-5 combines with J gene TRBJ1-1; unclear D gene. The CDR3 runs 13 residues. V lost 7 bases to trimming and J lost 2 bases, with 11 bases between them. Germline CDR1 MNHEY, CDR2 SVGAGI. The CDR3 DNA reads as TGTGCCAGCACCCACGAGAGTAACACTGAAGCTTTCTTT. Translating gives CASTHESNTEAFF.